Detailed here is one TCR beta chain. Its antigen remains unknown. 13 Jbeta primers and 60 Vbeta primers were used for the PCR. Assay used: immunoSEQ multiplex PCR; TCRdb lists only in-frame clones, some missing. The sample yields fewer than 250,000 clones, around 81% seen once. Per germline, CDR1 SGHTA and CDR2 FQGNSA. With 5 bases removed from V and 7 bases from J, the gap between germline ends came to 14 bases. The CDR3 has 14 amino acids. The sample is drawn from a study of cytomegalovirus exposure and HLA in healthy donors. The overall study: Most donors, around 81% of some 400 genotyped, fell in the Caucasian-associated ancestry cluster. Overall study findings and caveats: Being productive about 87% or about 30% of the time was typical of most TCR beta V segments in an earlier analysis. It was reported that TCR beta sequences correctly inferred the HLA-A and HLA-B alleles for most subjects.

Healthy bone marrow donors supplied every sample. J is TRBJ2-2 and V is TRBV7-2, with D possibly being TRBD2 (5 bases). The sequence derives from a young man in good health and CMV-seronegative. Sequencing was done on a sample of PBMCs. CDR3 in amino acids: CASSSSGSGGELFF. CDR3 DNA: TGTGCCAGCAGCAGTTCGGGGTCGGGCGGGGAGCTGTTTTTT.